Shown below are 19 T cell receptor beta chains from a single sample sequenced in a study of tumor-infiltrating lymphocytes in primary liver carcinoma. In addition to blood RNA drawn from unsorted whole blood, germline DNA was extracted. TCR beta cDNA was reverse-transcribed from roughly 0.45 ug of total RNA. The reaction used a constant-region primer and ProtoScript II reverse transcriptase. Three nested multiplex PCR rounds, a slightly modified ARM-PCR, produced the libraries for TCR beta. Primers for the first two PCR rounds were TRBV1-TRBV30 forward primers and a C-beta reverse primer (about 9 cycles per round). One entry per CDR3 protein, called by TCRdb with MiXCR from the multiplex PCR reads. The sample includes almost 200,000 distinct CDR3 sequences, roughly two thirds seen only once; the top ten take roughly 6.8%. Sequenced: peripheral blood. These receptors were obtained from a woman in her sixties or seventies with primary liver carcinoma and hepatitis B virus infection.

As for this clonotype: Without the conserved terminal phenylalanine or tryptophan, this CDR3 likely stems from a read error. It is unclear where the CDR3 begins or ends on the DNA, so no DNA is shown, and the CDR3 is as TCRdb lists it. This chain connects TRBV11-1 to TRBJ2-3; the table's D call of TRBD2 was not tested on the DNA. CDR1 SGHAT and CDR2 FQDESV come from the germline V gene (reference sequence). The CDR3 sequence runs 16 residues, both termini included. CDR3 sequence reads: CASSLEGLSPTDTRYL.

The CDR3 is CASSIGGTSGSGYEQYF. In DNA, the CDR3 is TGTGCCAGTAGTATAGGAGGGACTAGCGGGAGTGGCTACGAGCAGTACTTC. The rearrangement joins TRBV19 to TRBJ2-7, with 14 bases matching TRBD2. The germline V gene has CDR1 LNHDA and CDR2 SQIVND (reference sequence). The V and J ends lost 1 base and 3 bases, in that order; junction bases with no gene match: 5. The CDR3 sequence is 17 residues long. Full variable domain (missing parts from reference TRBV19 and TRBJ2-7): DGGITQSPKYLFRKEGQNVTLSCEQNLNHDAMYWYRQDPGQGLRLIYYSQIVNDFQKGDIAEGYSVSREKKESFPLTVTSAQKNPTAFYLCASSIGGTSGSGYEQYFGPGTRLTVT.

As to this clonotype: It may be a read error: a sequence one base away is much more abundant. No conserved phenylalanine or tryptophan ends this CDR3, so it is likely a read error. The chain links TRBV25-1 to TRBJ2-3, with 9 bases matching TRBD2. Germline trimming cut 3 bases from V and 0 bases from J; bases unmatched to any gene: 4. The germline gives CDR1 MGHDK, CDR2 SYGVNS. The CDR3 extends over 16 amino acids. This chain's CDR3 is CASSDLTSGSTDTQYS. In DNA form, the CDR3 reads TGTGCCAGCAGTGATTTGACTAGCGGTAGCACAGATACGCAGTATTCT.

With regard to this clonotype: One junction end does not reproduce the germline sequence, and a read error may be involved. V and J are TRBV11-2 and TRBJ2-7; 10 bases map to TRBD2. The CDR3 length is 17 residues. Germline values: CDR1 SGHAT, CDR2 FQNNGV. The CDR3 spells CAGSFKPGLASKLSEYF. The DNA of the CDR3 is TGTGCCGGCAGCTTTAAGCCGGGACTAGCGTCTAAACTATCGGAATACTTC. Using reference TRBV11-2 and TRBJ2-7 for the parts outside the CDR3, the full variable domain is EAGVAQSPRYKIIEKRQSVAFWCNPISGHATLYWYQQILGQGPKLLIQFQNNGVVDDSQLPKDRFSAERLKGVDSTLKIQPAKLEDSAVYLCAGSFKPGLASKLSEYFGPGTRLTVT.

As concerns this clonotype: Without the conserved terminal phenylalanine or tryptophan, this CDR3 likely stems from a read error. This rearrangement joins TRBV6-4 to TRBJ2-3, with 10 bases fitting TRBD2. Trimming at V came to 2 bases and at J to 1 base, leaving 0 bases not matched to a gene. Germline V gene data show CDR1 as MRHNA and CDR2 as SNTAGT. CDR3 length: 15 amino acids. CDR3 amino acids: CASSDGTSGTDTQYL. Written as DNA, the CDR3 is TGTGCCAGCAGTGACGGGACTAGCGGCACAGATACGCAGTATCTT.

As to this clonotype: Here the CDR3 omits its conserved ending phenylalanine or tryptophan, so a read error is the likely source. This chain connects TRBV10-3 to TRBJ1-6, with a tentative D call TRBD1 (5 bases). Germline CDR1 reads ENHRY; CDR2 reads SYGVKD. Trimming removed 4 bases at V and 8 bases at J, with 15 bases between. The CDR3 sequence is 15 residues long. The CDR3 DNA follows: TGTGCCATCAGTGCGGACAACCTTGGGTATTCACCCCTCCACTCT. Translated: CAISADNLGYSPLHS.

About this clonotype: A much larger clone sits a single nucleotide away, making a read error possible. The rearrangement uses TRBV12-3 or TRBV12-4 and TRBJ2-7; D is perhaps TRBD2 (6 bases). V lost 5 bases, J lost 3 bases, and 14 bases lay in between. There are 14 residues in the CDR3. This CDR3 reads CASSPSVNHYEQYF. The CDR3 DNA is TGTGCCAGCAGTCCTAGCGTTAATCACTACGAGCAGTACTTC.

This clonotype was observed many times. The chain couples TRBV6-2 or TRBV6-3 to TRBJ1-1, with D perhaps TRBD1 (6 bases). Trimming removed 2 bases from V and 1 base from J, with 11 bases in between. Germline assignment: CDR1 MNHEY and CDR2 SVGEGT. This CDR3 is 15 amino acids long. The CDR3 is CASSYGTLRNTEAFF. CDR3 coding DNA: TGTGCCAGCAGTTACGGGACACTAAGGAACACTGAAGCTTTCTTT.

This clonotype was seen more than once but under ten times. The V gene is TRBV7-3, the J gene TRBJ2-1, with a weak D call TRBD1 (5 bases). The germline CDR1 and CDR2 sequences are SGHTA and FQGTGA. There are 15 residues in the CDR3. V lost 5 bases and J lost 4, with 15 bases in between. CDR3 in amino acids: CASSLTVPPYNEQFF. For the CDR3, the DNA is TGTGCCAGCAGCCTGACAGTCCCCCCATACAATGAGCAGTTCTTC.

The chain uses TRBV2 and TRBJ2-2, with 9 bases lining up with TRBD2. J was trimmed by 7 bases and V by 0 bases; bases with no gene match: 6. The germline gives CDR1 SNHLY, CDR2 FYNNEI. The CDR3 is 16 residues long. CDR3: CASSEAGTSLIGELFF. In DNA form, the CDR3 reads TGTGCCAGCAGTGAAGCCGGGACTAGCCTCATCGGGGAGCTGTTTTTT.

The chain carries TRBV11-2 and TRBJ2-7, with TRBD2 identical over 8 bases. Germline CDR1 SGHAT, CDR2 FQNNGV. The CDR3 sequence is 12 residues long. The trim removed 10 bases at V and 3 bases at J, leaving 5 bases unmatched. The CDR3 bases are TGTGCCAATAGCGGGACGGGCTACGAGCAGTACTTC. Amino acids: CANSGTGYEQYF.

Regarding this clonotype: Mismatch with germline at one junction end may stem from a read error. The chain carries TRBV14 and TRBJ2-4; the D gene is possibly TRBD2 (6 bases). Germline V gene data show CDR1 as SGHDN and CDR2 as FVKESK. The CDR3 is 15 amino acids. In DNA form, the CDR3 reads TGTGCCAGCAGTCAAGATTGGAGGGCTGTAAACATTCAGTACTTC. The encoded protein is CASSQDWRAVNIQYF.

Points on this clonotype: A much bigger clone sits one base away, suggesting this may be a read error. This sequence joins TRBV4-1 and TRBJ2-2; 9 bases agree with TRBD1. The CDR3 spans 17 residues. Germline lookup yields CDR1 MGHRA and CDR2 YSYEKL. CDR3 region: CAGSLRDRESDPGELFF. The CDR3 bases are TGCGCCGGCAGCCTCCGGGACAGGGAGTCGGACCCCGGGGAGCTGTTTTTT.

Of note for this clonotype: This sequence may be a read error, since a much larger clone differs from it by one base. V usage is TRBV4-1 and J usage is TRBJ2-2; 8 bases are a match to TRBD2. This CDR3 is 16 amino acids long. Germline loops: CDR1 MGHRA, CDR2 YSYEKL. V shed 4 bases and J 7 bases; nucleotides not matched to a gene: 11. Here the CDR3 reads CASSPGASGGSGELFF. In DNA, the CDR3 is TGCGCCAGCAGCCCTGGGGCGAGCGGGGGCAGCGGGGAGCTGTTTTTT.

At least ten counts were recorded for this clonotype. The rearrangement joins TRBV4-2 to TRBJ1-2; tentatively, D is TRBD1 (6 bases). The CDR3 sequence is 16 residues long. V was trimmed by 1 base and J by 4 bases, leaving 16 bases between them. The germline V gene encodes CDR1 LGHNA and CDR2 YNFKEQ. This chain's CDR3 is CASSQGEDRLLYGYTF. The DNA for the CDR3 is TGTGCCAGCAGCCAAGGCGAGGACAGACTGCTCTATGGCTACACCTTC.

The chain combines TRBV28 with TRBJ2-4, with TRBD2 as a possible D gene (6 bases). This CDR3 is built from 14 residues. Germline CDR1 MDHEN, CDR2 SYDVKM. V was shortened by 8 bases and J by 9 bases, with 20 bases between the two germline ends. CDR3 sequence reads: CASAKVRGDGIQYF. CDR3 in DNA: TGTGCCAGCGCGAAGGTGCGCGGGGATGGCATTCAGTACTTC. Filled out from reference TRBV28 and TRBJ2-4, the complete variable domain reads DVKVTQSSRYLVKRTGEKVFLECVQDMDHENMFWYRQDPGLGLRLIYFSYDVKMKEKGDIPEGYSVSREKKERFSLILESASTNQTSMYLCASAKVRGDGIQYFGAGTRLSVL.

The table lists this clonotype with many counts. The V gene is TRBV12-3 or TRBV12-4, the J gene TRBJ1-2, with D uncertain. The CDR3 consists of 12 residues. V lost 6 bases to trimming and J lost 4 bases, with 9 bases between them. Here the CDR3 DNA reads TGTGCCAGCAGCCCTAATCCCTATGGCTACACCTTC. Protein: CASSPNPYGYTF.

About this clonotype itself: A much larger clone sits a single nucleotide away, making a read error possible. As DNA, the CDR3 is TGCGCCAGCAGCTTGGGAGCGGAGCAGCTCTTC. The encoded protein is CASSLGAEQLF. The rearrangement joins TRBV5-1 to TRBJ2-1; possible D gene TRBD2, 5 bases. Per germline, CDR1 SGHRS and CDR2 YFSETQ. The CDR3 loop spans 11 amino acids.

This clonotype has just one count. At one of its ends the junction is not consistent with the germline gene, which may arise from a read error. The chain is built from TRBV11-1 and TRBJ2-4; TRBD2 aligns across 13 bases. The CDR3 contains 17 residues. Germline values: CDR1 SGHAT, CDR2 FQDESV (reference sequence). This chain's CDR3 is CASGFPGTSGTENIQYF. CDR3 bases: TGTGCCAGCGGCTTTCCCGGGACTAGCGGGACCGAAAACATTCAGTACTTC.